This TCR beta chain was recorded in a study of blood T cell repertoires in COVID-19. In the study's own analysis: Reference gene primer amplification gave nucleated cell count estimates. Clones were sequenced by immunoSEQ multiplex PCR, and TCRdb holds only the in-frame ones, with some missing. Clone size and V and J calls were adopted from that table, with D and trimming inferred from the DNA. The table lists about 36,000 clones, 85% of them singletons. Germline loops: CDR1 MNHEY, CDR2 SVGEGT. This CDR3 has 17 residues. Trimming took off 2 bases at V and 0 bases at J, with 15 bases between the two ends.

The gene calls are TRBV6-2 or TRBV6-3 and TRBJ2-3; D ambiguous. The sequenced sample was peripheral blood. The sequence was obtained from a human donor in a cohort sampled during active COVID-19. In nucleotides, the CDR3 is TGTGCCAGCAGTTACGGTAACTCAGGCTCTAGCACAGATACGCAGTATTTT. This translates into CASSYGNSGSSTDTQYF.